A single sample gave rise to the 25 T cell receptor beta chains below, sequenced in a study of CD4 T cells in relation to SARS-CoV-2 and coronaviruses. Method: immunoSEQ multiplex PCR; TCRdb's copy keeps in-frame clones and lacks some. Of 30,000 to 45,000 clones in the sample, around nine tenths were seen once. Sequenced: memory CD4+ T cells from PBMCs. These receptors were obtained from an adult with COVID-19.

The V call is TRBV21-1, the J call TRBJ2-7; no DNA check was done on the table's D call, TRBD2. TRBV21-1 is noted as a pseudogene. The CDR3 is made up of 15 amino acids. The CDR3 sequence is CASSYSAGQLYEQYF. CDR3 bases: TGTGCCAGCAGCTATAGCGCTGGGCAGTTGTACGAGCAGTACTTC.

This chain joins TRBV30 and TRBJ1-1; possibly TRBD1 for D (5 bases). The CDR3 length is 14 residues. Germline values: CDR1 GTSNPN, CDR2 SVGIG (reference sequence). V was clipped by 4 bases and J by 1 base, with 13 bases between them. In DNA, the CDR3 is TGTGCCTGGAAGGGGAAGGCTAAGAACACTGAAGCTTTCTTT. Translation gives CAWKGKAKNTEAFF.

The gene calls are TRBV3-1 (or the pseudogene TRBV3-2) and TRBJ2-3; 11 bases are a match to TRBD2. Trimming removed 4 bases from V and 4 bases from J; junction bases left unmatched: 7. Looked up from germline, CDR1 is LGHDT and CDR2 is YNNKEL (reference sequence). CDR3 length: 16 residues. The CDR3 DNA reads TGTGCCAGCAGCCGACCCCTAGCGGGGGGTTCAGATACGCAGTATTTT. It translates to CASSRPLAGGSDTQYF.

The chain is built from TRBV18 and TRBJ1-1, with a possible D match to TRBD1 (6 bases). V was cut by 6 bases and J by 7 bases, with 24 bases left in between. This CDR3 has 16 amino acids. Germline CDR1 is KGHSH and CDR2 is LQKENI. The CDR3 sequence is CASSPLPGDGANEAFF. For the CDR3, the DNA is TGTGCCAGCTCTCCGTTACCAGGGGACGGGGCCAATGAAGCTTTCTTT.

V and J are TRBV7-9 and TRBJ1-1; D unresolved. Trimming took 0 bases from V and 1 from J, leaving 6 bases between them. CDR1 and CDR2 (germline): SEHNR, FQNEAQ (reference sequence). The CDR3 loop spans 14 amino acids. The CDR3 here is CASSLAGQNTEAFF. The DNA for the CDR3 is TGTGCCAGCAGCTTAGCCGGTCAGAACACTGAAGCTTTCTTT.

The DNA for the CDR3 is TGTGCCAGCAGTAACAGATACAATGAGCAGTTCTTC. Protein sequence: CASSNRYNEQFF. V and J are TRBV6-5 and TRBJ2-1, with D hard to call. CDR3 size: 12 residues. V dropped 5 bases and J dropped 4 bases, with 6 bases sitting between them. Germline values: CDR1 MNHEY, CDR2 SVGAGI.

The chain uses TRBV3-1 (or the pseudogene TRBV3-2) and TRBJ2-3; 7 nucleotides align to TRBD2. Trimming at V came to 2 bases and at J to 4 bases, leaving 12 bases not matched to a gene. The CDR3 is made up of 17 amino acids. In germline, CDR1 is LGHDT, CDR2 YNNKEL (reference sequence). The CDR3 is CASSQLGFSGPPDTQYF. CDR3 DNA sequence: TGTGCCAGCAGCCAATTAGGGTTTAGCGGGCCCCCAGATACGCAGTATTTT.

This chain links TRBV7-9 with TRBJ2-7; D is uncertain. Trimming shortened V by 7 bases and J by 7 bases, and 11 bases separated the two germline ends. The CDR3 loop spans 11 amino acids. In germline, CDR1 is SEHNR, CDR2 FQNEAQ (reference sequence). The DNA for the CDR3 is TGTGCCAGCACCAATGATGGGGAGCAGTACTTC. This gives the protein CASTNDGEQYF.

This chain uses TRBV16 with TRBJ1-1; 10 nucleotides match TRBD1. The CDR3 sequence is 14 residues long. The germline V gene has CDR1 KGHSY and CDR2 FQNENV. Trimming removed 6 bases from V and 5 bases from J; junction bases left unmatched: 6. The CDR3 protein is CASSRDRGLTEAFF. CDR3 nucleotides: TGTGCCAGCAGTCGTGACAGGGGGCTAACTGAAGCTTTCTTT.

This clone showed up just once. The J gene is TRBJ1-2, the V gene TRBV5-6, with 7 bases aligning to TRBD1. V gave up 0 bases and J gave up 4 bases; unmatched junction bases: 9. The CDR3 is 16 residues long. Germline assignment: CDR1 SGHDT and CDR2 YYEEEE. The CDR3 region is CASSLAPGTDIYGYTF. For the CDR3, the DNA is TGTGCCAGCAGCTTGGCCCCCGGGACAGACATCTATGGCTACACCTTC.

V usage is TRBV5-8 and J usage is TRBJ2-3; either TRBD1 or TRBD2 may fit D (6 bases each). CDR3 length: 18 residues. Germline V gene sequence: CDR1 SGHTS, CDR2 YDEGEE. The V end was cut by 0 bases, the J end by 0 bases, with 17 bases between. The CDR3 loop is CASSLVWLGGTSTDTQYF. As DNA, the CDR3 is TGTGCCAGCAGCTTGGTTTGGCTCGGGGGCACTAGCACAGATACGCAGTATTTT.

V usage is TRBV7-3 and J usage is TRBJ2-3, with TRBD2 matching 9 bases. Trimming cost V 5 bases and J 7 bases; bases outside gene matches: 13. The CDR3 is made up of 16 amino acids. Germline V gene sequence: CDR1 SGHTA, CDR2 FQGTGA. The DNA for the CDR3 is TGTGCCAGCAGCCCCAACGTCCTAGCGGGGTCCCATACGCAGTATTTT. Amino acid sequence: CASSPNVLAGSHTQYF.

CDR3 in DNA: TGTGCCAGCAGCCGGGCCGTGACTGGGGGACGTAATCAGCCCCAGCATTTT. Amino acid sequence: CASSRAVTGGRNQPQHF. V usage is TRBV7-2 and J usage is TRBJ1-5, with D possibly matching TRBD1 (5 bases). The length of the CDR3 is 17 residues. Trimming cost V 5 bases and J 4 bases, with 21 bases left between them. Germline V gene data show CDR1 as SGHTA and CDR2 as FQGNSA.

The chain is built from TRBV2 and TRBJ1-3; no firm D call. The ends were cut back, 7 bases at V and 7 bases at J, with 17 bases in the middle. The CDR3 has 14 residues. The germline V gene has CDR1 SNHLY and CDR2 FYNNEI. The CDR3 reads CASNIASGWNTIYF. DNA of the CDR3: TGTGCCAGCAATATAGCGTCTGGTTGGAACACCATATATTTT.

This clone was observed a single time. The chain carries TRBV9 and TRBJ1-1; weak D call: TRBD1 (5 bases). The V gene's germline CDR1 is SGDLS and CDR2 YYNGEE. CDR3 length: 14 residues. Between the trimmed V and J ends, which lost 4 bases and 0 bases, there was a span of 10 bases. The CDR3, as DNA: TGTGCCAGCAGCCCAACGACAGTGAACACTGAAGCTTTCTTT. As protein: CASSPTTVNTEAFF.

J is TRBJ2-3 and V is TRBV6-2 or TRBV6-3; D possibly corresponds to TRBD1 (7 bases). The germline V and J ends were trimmed by 7 bases and 6 bases, with 23 bases remaining between them. CDR1 is MNHEY and CDR2 is SVGEGT in the germline V gene. This CDR3 contains 16 residues. The CDR3 region has the DNA TGTGCCAGCATCCCTCTGGGGGGCAGGGGGACCGATACGCAGTATTTT. Protein: CASIPLGGRGTDTQYF.

The J gene is TRBJ1-2, the V gene TRBV10-3, with D possibly matching TRBD1 (5 bases). CDR3 size: 15 residues. Trimming stripped 2 bases from V and 7 bases from J, with 17 bases between. The V gene's germline CDR1 is ENHRY and CDR2 SYGVKD. DNA for the CDR3: TGTGCCATCAGTGAGGTGGGGCGGTGGTCTTCTGGCTACACCTTC. Its protein product is CAISEVGRWSSGYTF.

The J gene is TRBJ2-7, the V gene TRBV10-1; D perhaps matches TRBD1 (6 bases). The CDR3 runs to 14 residues. CDR1 is WNHNN and CDR2 is SYGVQD in the germline V gene (reference sequence). The ends were cut back, 3 bases at V and 3 bases at J, with 12 bases in the middle. The CDR3 DNA reads as TGCGCCAGCAGTGAAGTCGGACAGAGCTACGAGCAGTACTTC. Encoded protein: CASSEVGQSYEQYF.

The chain links TRBV7-9 to TRBJ1-2; possible D gene TRBD1, 5 bases. The CDR3 spans 12 residues. The V end was cut by 5 bases, the J end by 12 bases, with 16 bases between. Germline V gene sequence: CDR1 SEHNR, CDR2 FQNEAQ (reference sequence). The CDR3, as DNA: TGTGCCAGCAGCAGGACTGGGGCCGTGCACACCTTC. Translated: CASSRTGAVHTF.

The chain is built from TRBV6-5 and TRBJ1-1; D is unresolved. This CDR3 has 13 residues. Germline V CDR1 and CDR2: MNHEY, SVGAGI. Deletions cut 5 bases from V and 0 bases from J, with 7 bases between. Written as DNA, the CDR3 is TGTGCCAGCAGTCCTGACGTGAACACTGAAGCTTTCTTT. Protein sequence: CASSPDVNTEAFF.

The V gene is TRBV6-5, the J gene TRBJ1-6; perhaps TRBD1 as D (6 bases). This CDR3 has 10 residues. Trimming cost V 10 bases and J 16 bases, with 14 bases left between them. The germline V gene has CDR1 MNHEY and CDR2 SVGAGI. The CDR3 region is CATGTRELHF. In DNA form, the CDR3 reads TGTGCCACCGGGACAAGAGAGCTCCACTTT.

The V call is TRBV9, the J call TRBJ1-6, with a tentative D call TRBD1 (5 bases). Germline V gene sequence: CDR1 SGDLS, CDR2 YYNGEE. V dropped 4 bases and J dropped 7 bases, with 12 bases sitting between them. The CDR3 runs 14 residues. This chain's CDR3 is CASSPTEGNSPLHF. As DNA, the CDR3 is TGTGCCAGCAGCCCGACAGAGGGAAATTCACCCCTCCACTTT.

This chain uses TRBV9 with TRBJ2-1; D possibly uses TRBD1 or TRBD2 (6 bases each). The length of the CDR3 is 15 residues. The V gene lost 5 bases and the J gene lost 8 bases, with 20 bases spanning the gap. Germline loops: CDR1 SGDLS, CDR2 YYNGEE. The CDR3 spells CASRRWGAGVHEQFF. In DNA form, the CDR3 reads TGTGCCAGCAGAAGGTGGGGGGCAGGGGTGCATGAGCAGTTCTTC.

V and J are TRBV5-1 and TRBJ2-3; D is possibly TRBD1 or TRBD2 (5 bases each). Trimming took off 4 bases at V and 0 bases at J, with 15 bases between the two ends. The germline CDR1 and CDR2 sequences are SGHRS and YFSETQ. This CDR3 contains 16 residues. The CDR3 nucleotides read TGCGCCAGCAGCCCCCTGATTGGGGGAAGCACAGATACGCAGTATTTT. As protein: CASSPLIGGSTDTQYF.

The J gene is TRBJ1-2, the V gene TRBV10-1, with unresolved D. Germline V gene data show CDR1 as WNHNN and CDR2 as SYGVQD (reference sequence). Trimming took 6 bases from V and 8 from J, leaving 16 bases between them. The CDR3 has 13 amino acids. Written as DNA, the CDR3 is TGCGCCAGCAGCGAGAGAACCAGGAGCGGCTACACCTTC. Amino acid sequence: CASSERTRSGYTF.